Below are 24 T cell receptor beta chains sequenced from a single sample in a study of OX40 agonist ivuxolimab in advanced cancers. The library was prepared using the immunoSEQ multiplex PCR assay. TCRdb holds this immuneACCESS table with in-frame rearrangements only. Some clones are missing; in checked studies, unresolved V genes explain under half, and the rest has no known cause. Across this sample there are some 74,000 clones, with 85% to 90% seen only once. The ten biggest clones cover approximately 1% of the sample. The sequenced sample was CD4+ or CD8+ T cells sorted from blood, obtained in a trial of the OX40 agonist ivuxolimab. Receptor source: an adult with an advanced solid tumor such as melanoma, head and neck, liver or kidney cancer.

V usage is TRBV5-6 and J usage is TRBJ2-2, with a possible D match to TRBD2 (6 bases). The germline V and J ends were trimmed by 9 bases and 4 bases, with 16 bases remaining between them. This CDR3 comprises 14 residues. From germline, CDR1 is SGHDT and CDR2 YYEEEE. Written as DNA, the CDR3 is TGTGCCACCAGGAGGGGTAGCGGCACCGGGGAGCTGTTTTTT. This translates into CATRRGSGTGELFF. Drawing the rest from reference TRBV5-6 and TRBJ2-2, the complete variable domain is DAGVTQSPTHLIKTRGQQVTLRCSPKSGHDTVSWYQQALGQGPQFIFQYYEEEERQRGNFPDRFSGHQFPNYSSELNVNALLLGDSALYLCATRRGSGTGELFFGEGSRLTVL.

This clone was recorded a few times. The chain is built from TRBV18 and TRBJ1-5, with unresolved D. V was clipped by 0 bases and J by 5 bases, with 8 bases between them. The germline gives CDR1 KGHSH, CDR2 LQKENI. CDR3 size: 14 residues. This CDR3 reads CASSPPGIDQPQHF. CDR3 coding DNA: TGTGCCAGCTCACCACCGGGGATTGATCAGCCCCAGCATTTT.

The J gene is TRBJ1-1, the V gene TRBV27; 7 bases line up with TRBD1. Germline V gene sequence: CDR1 MNHEY, CDR2 SMNVEV (reference sequence). After removal of 6 bases from V and 3 bases from J, the junction contained 7 bases not matched to a gene. CDR3 size: 14 residues. CDR3 loop: CASRLTGWDTEAFF. The DNA of the CDR3 is TGTGCCAGCAGACTGACAGGGTGGGACACTGAAGCTTTCTTT.

This rearrangement joins TRBV19 to TRBJ2-5; a weak D match, TRBD1 (5 bases). The CDR3 consists of 14 residues. The germline CDR1 and CDR2 sequences are LNHDA and SQIVND (reference sequence). V shed 3 bases and J shed 3 bases, with 11 bases lying between them. CDR3 in DNA: TGTGCCAGTAGTATTAAAGCAGGGAAAGAGACCCAGTACTTC. Its translation is CASSIKAGKETQYF.

The chain couples TRBV14 to TRBJ2-5; D may be TRBD1 (5 bases). The CDR3 is 17 residues long. V lost 4 bases and J lost 4, with 22 bases in between. CDR1 is SGHDN, CDR2 FVKESK, per germline. The CDR3 region has the DNA TGTGCCAGCAGCCCTTTAGGGCAGGGATTGGTGTCAGAGACCCAGTACTTC. Translating it yields CASSPLGQGLVSETQYF.

This clone has a handful of counts. The genes are TRBV7-3 and TRBJ2-4; TRBD1 aligns across 7 bases. The CDR3 is 14 residues long. J was trimmed by 7 bases and V by 4 bases; bases with no gene match: 7. Germline CDR1 and CDR2: SGHTA and FQGTGA. The CDR3 region is CASSSSGDSNIQYF. CDR3 DNA sequence: TGTGCCAGCAGCTCGTCCGGGGACAGCAACATTCAGTACTTC.

The V and J genes are TRBV19 and TRBJ1-5; possible D gene TRBD1, 5 bases. Trimming removed 5 bases at V and 0 bases at J, with 14 bases between. This CDR3 is 16 amino acids long. CDR1 is LNHDA and CDR2 is SQIVND in the germline V gene (reference sequence). The CDR3 is CASSEGQVYSNQPQHF. The CDR3 DNA reads TGTGCCAGTAGTGAAGGACAAGTCTATAGCAATCAGCCCCAGCATTTT. The full variable domain, rest sourced from reference TRBV19 and TRBJ1-5, is DGGITQSPKYLFRKEGQNVTLSCEQNLNHDAMYWYRQDPGQGLRLIYYSQIVNDFQKGDIAEGYSVSREKKESFPLTVTSAQKNPTAFYLCASSEGQVYSNQPQHFGDGTRLSIL.

This chain connects TRBV10-2 to TRBJ2-1; 14 bases map to TRBD2. The length of the CDR3 is 16 residues. Looked up from germline, CDR1 is WSHSY and CDR2 is SAAADI. J lost 4 bases, V lost 6 bases, and 5 bases had no gene match. The CDR3 bases are TGCGCCAGCAGCAGACTAGCGGGAGGGCTATACAATGAGCAGTTCTTC. It codes for CASSRLAGGLYNEQFF.

The gene calls are TRBV28 and TRBJ2-6; D uncertain. V was trimmed by 6 bases and J by 0 bases, leaving 15 bases between them. This CDR3 contains 17 residues. Germline V lookup: CDR1 MDHEN, CDR2 SYDVKM. This CDR3 is CASSPSLPNSGANVLTF. CDR3 DNA sequence: TGTGCCAGCAGCCCATCACTCCCCAACTCTGGGGCCAACGTCCTGACTTTC.

The genes are TRBV18 and TRBJ1-5; D is unresolved. Germline V lookup: CDR1 KGHSH, CDR2 LQKENI. Trimming left V 2 bases short and J 2 bases short, with 7 bases between. The CDR3 is 14 residues long. The DNA of the CDR3 is TGTGCCAGCTCACCAAGGGATGGCAATCAGCCCCAGCATTTT. It specifies CASSPRDGNQPQHF. The complete variable domain, with remaining parts taken from reference TRBV18 and TRBJ1-5, reads NAGVMQNPRHLVRRRGQEARLRCSPMKGHSHVYWYRQLPEEGLKFMVYLQKENIIDESGMPKERFSAEFPKEGPSILRIQQVVRGDSAAYFCASSPRDGNQPQHFGDGTRLSIL.

The rearrangement uses TRBV7-8 and TRBJ2-7, with 10 bases aligning to TRBD2. The CDR3 contains 14 residues. Germline V gene lookup returns CDR1 SGHVS and CDR2 FQNEAQ. V gave up 5 bases and J gave up 2 bases; unmatched junction bases: 3. CDR3 protein: CASSRTSGTYEQYF. As DNA, the CDR3 is TGTGCCAGCAGCCGGACTAGCGGTACCTACGAGCAGTACTTC.

This chain joins TRBV28 and TRBJ2-1; 8 nucleotides align to TRBD2. Unmatched junction bases numbered 11, after V lost 3 bases and J lost 10 bases. The CDR3 sequence is 15 residues long. The V gene's germline CDR1 is MDHEN and CDR2 SYDVKM. Here the CDR3 reads CASSFIGRAVVEQFF. The CDR3 region has the DNA TGTGCCAGCAGTTTTATCGGGAGGGCCGTGGTGGAGCAGTTCTTC.

Here the CDR3 DNA reads TGTGCCAGCAGTTTACCCGGGACTAGCGTGTACGAGCAGTACTTC. Translated: CASSLPGTSVYEQYF. The V gene is TRBV27, the J gene TRBJ2-7, with TRBD2 identical over 10 bases. Trimming took 2 bases from V and 4 from J; bases not matched to a gene: 5. Germline V gene sequence: CDR1 MNHEY, CDR2 SMNVEV (reference sequence). The CDR3 is made up of 15 amino acids.

This clone was counted a single time. The rearrangement uses TRBV6-1 and TRBJ2-3; D is perhaps TRBD2 (5 bases). V shed 9 bases and J shed 4 bases, with 14 bases lying between them. The germline CDR1 and CDR2 sequences are MNHNS and SASEGT. The CDR3 has 13 residues. CDR3 DNA: TGTGCCAGTTGGGAGAGGGTGGCAGATACGCAGTATTTT. Translated: CASWERVADTQYF.

The chain employs TRBV5-1 and TRBJ2-5, with 9 nucleotides matching TRBD2. V trimming: 0 bases; J trimming: 9 bases; junction bases outside the gene matches: 15. Germline CDR1 and CDR2: SGHRS and YFSETQ. This CDR3 spans 17 amino acids. The CDR3 reads CASSLDGPASGTGAQYF. The CDR3 DNA sequence: TGCGCCAGCAGCTTGGACGGTCCGGCTAGCGGGACCGGAGCCCAGTACTTC.

This chain links TRBV5-4 with TRBJ2-5; TRBD1 aligns across 10 bases. J was trimmed by 5 bases and V by 3 bases; bases with no gene match: 7. The CDR3 is made up of 15 amino acids. Per germline, CDR1 SGHNT and CDR2 YYREEE (reference sequence). CDR3 protein: CASSSGQGNGETQYF. For the CDR3, the DNA is TGTGCCAGCAGCTCGGGACAGGGGAATGGGGAGACCCAGTACTTC.

The chain joins TRBV6-6 to TRBJ2-7, with TRBD2 matching 11 bases. This CDR3 spans 15 amino acids. Germline trimming cut 8 bases from V and 7 bases from J; bases unmatched to any gene: 13. The V gene's germline CDR1 is MNHNY and CDR2 SVGAGI (reference sequence). The CDR3 sequence is CASHRTLAGAGEQYF. CDR3 nucleotides: TGTGCCAGCCATAGGACACTAGCGGGAGCTGGGGAGCAGTACTTC.

V and J are TRBV5-1 and TRBJ2-3; no clear D gene. This CDR3 comprises 14 residues. Germline V CDR1 and CDR2: SGHRS, YFSETQ. V dropped 5 bases and J dropped 3 bases, with 13 bases sitting between them. In DNA, the CDR3 is TGCGCCAGCAGTCTTATCCCTCAAACAGATACGCAGTATTTT. It codes for CASSLIPQTDTQYF.

The chain links TRBV11-3 to TRBJ2-3; D gene unclear. Trimming left V 0 bases short and J 6 bases short, with 10 bases between. Germline V gene data show CDR1 as SGHNT and CDR2 as YENEEA. The CDR3 is made up of 14 amino acids. The CDR3 region is CASSLDPPPDTQYF. CDR3 coding DNA: TGTGCCAGCAGCTTAGACCCTCCCCCCGATACGCAGTATTTT.

Only a few counts were recorded for this clone. The CDR3 coding sequence is TGTGCCACCTTAACCGGGCTGGGGGCAAACATTCAGTACTTC. As protein: CATLTGLGANIQYF. The chain uses TRBV5-3 and TRBJ2-4; D is possibly TRBD1 (6 bases). TRBV5-3 carries the ORF label, with uncertain function. The V end lost 9 bases, the J end lost 6 bases, and 19 bases lay between the germline ends. This CDR3 is built from 14 residues.

The chain joins TRBV19 to TRBJ2-3; 7 nucleotides match TRBD2. The junction had 12 bases not matched to a gene; V was cut back by 6 bases and J by 6 bases. The CDR3 contains 15 residues. Germline values: CDR1 LNHDA, CDR2 SQIVND (reference sequence). The CDR3 reads CASRSGIGGGDTQYF. CDR3 nucleotide sequence: TGTGCCAGTAGGTCAGGGATTGGCGGGGGTGATACGCAGTATTTT.

This chain connects TRBV9 to TRBJ2-1; a possible D gene is TRBD2 (6 bases). Germline V lookup: CDR1 SGDLS, CDR2 YYNGEE. V dropped 4 bases and J dropped 0 bases, with 11 bases sitting between them. This CDR3 has 15 residues. The CDR3 loop is CASSPRSGSYNEQFF. CDR3 sequence (DNA): TGTGCCAGCAGCCCTCGTAGCGGCTCCTACAATGAGCAGTTCTTC.

The chain carries TRBV19 and TRBJ1-5, with 7 bases aligning to TRBD1. Losses at the gene ends were 7 bases for V and 6 bases for J; bases not matched to a gene: 9. In germline, CDR1 is LNHDA, CDR2 SQIVND (reference sequence). The CDR3 runs 14 residues. CDR3 nucleotides: TGTGCCAGTACCTCCGGGACAGAGCGTCAGCCCCAGCATTTT. Translation gives CASTSGTERQPQHF.

The chain combines TRBV11-2 with TRBJ2-1; D remains unclear. The CDR3 contains 14 residues. The germline CDR1 and CDR2 sequences are SGHAT and FQNNGV. V was cut by 1 base and J by 6 bases, with 10 bases left in between. For the CDR3, the DNA is TGTGCCAGCAGCTTAGGAAGTAAGGTCAATGAGCAGTTCTTC. Its translation: CASSLGSKVNEQFF. Full variable domain (rest looked up from reference TRBV11-2 and TRBJ2-1): EAGVAQSPRYKIIEKRQSVAFWCNPISGHATLYWYQQILGQGPKLLIQFQNNGVVDDSQLPKDRFSAERLKGVDSTLKIQPAKLEDSAVYLCASSLGSKVNEQFFGPGTRLTVL.